The clone carrying this T cell receptor (beta chain) was counted at least ten times. The antigen is undetermined. The data derive from a study of T cells after yellow fever vaccination. General study results and limits: The booster saw the reappearance of most primary-vaccination clones (approximately 97% CD4, 80% to 90% CD8).

This CDR3 has 14 amino acids. Deletions cut 0 bases from V and 2 bases from J, with 8 bases between. CDR1 and CDR2 from the germline V gene are SGHDT and YYEEEE. A single record per CDR3 protein comes from TCRdb applying MiXCR to the 5' RACE reads. This sample has roughly 340,000 distinct CDR3 sequences, with 8.5% to 9% found just once. The input for sequencing was PBMCs, taken on the day of the first yellow fever vaccination. The source is a man between 18 and 35 years old who received the YFV17D yellow fever vaccine. The rearrangement uses TRBV5-6 and TRBJ1-1; TRBD1 might be the D (5 bases). CDR3 nucleotides: TGTGCCAGCAGCTTGGGCAGGGTTAACACTGAAGCTTTCTTT. Translating it yields CASSLGRVNTEAFF.